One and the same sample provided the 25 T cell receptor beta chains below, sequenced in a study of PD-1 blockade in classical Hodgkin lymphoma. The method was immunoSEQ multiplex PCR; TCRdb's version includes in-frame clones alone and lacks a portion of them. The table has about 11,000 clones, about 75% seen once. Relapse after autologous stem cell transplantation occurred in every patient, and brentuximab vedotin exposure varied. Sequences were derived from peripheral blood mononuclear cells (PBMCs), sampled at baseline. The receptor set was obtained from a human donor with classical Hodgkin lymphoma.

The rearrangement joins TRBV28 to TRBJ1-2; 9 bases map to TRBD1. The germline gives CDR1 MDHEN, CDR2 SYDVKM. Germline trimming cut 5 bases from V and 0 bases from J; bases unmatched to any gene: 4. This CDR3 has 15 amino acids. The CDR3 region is CASSPWDRANYGYTF. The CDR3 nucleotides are TGTGCCAGCAGTCCATGGGACAGGGCTAACTATGGCTACACCTTC.

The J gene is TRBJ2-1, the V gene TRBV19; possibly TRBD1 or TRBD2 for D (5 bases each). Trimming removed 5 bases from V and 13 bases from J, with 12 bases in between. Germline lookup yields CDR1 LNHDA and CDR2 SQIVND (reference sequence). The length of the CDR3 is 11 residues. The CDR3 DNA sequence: TGTGCCAGTAGTCCGGGGACGAATCAGTTCTTC. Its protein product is CASSPGTNQFF.

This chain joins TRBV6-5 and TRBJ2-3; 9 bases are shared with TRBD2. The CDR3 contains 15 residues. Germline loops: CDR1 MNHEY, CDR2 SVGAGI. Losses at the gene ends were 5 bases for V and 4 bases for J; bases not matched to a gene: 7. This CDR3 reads CASSLSGSSSDTQYF. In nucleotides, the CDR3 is TGTGCCAGCAGTCTTAGCGGGAGTAGCTCAGATACGCAGTATTTT.

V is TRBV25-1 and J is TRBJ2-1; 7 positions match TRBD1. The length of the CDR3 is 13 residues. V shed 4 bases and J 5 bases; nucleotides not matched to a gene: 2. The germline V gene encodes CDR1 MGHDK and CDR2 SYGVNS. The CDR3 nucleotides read TGTGCCAGCAGTGGGGGACAGAACAATGAGCAGTTCTTC. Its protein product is CASSGGQNNEQFF.

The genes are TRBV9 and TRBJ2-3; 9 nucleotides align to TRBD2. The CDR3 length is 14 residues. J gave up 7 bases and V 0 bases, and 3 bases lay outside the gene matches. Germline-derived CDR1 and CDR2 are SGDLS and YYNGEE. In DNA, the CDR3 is TGTGCCAGCAGCGTAGGCCTAGCGGGAAATACGCAGTATTTT. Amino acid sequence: CASSVGLAGNTQYF.

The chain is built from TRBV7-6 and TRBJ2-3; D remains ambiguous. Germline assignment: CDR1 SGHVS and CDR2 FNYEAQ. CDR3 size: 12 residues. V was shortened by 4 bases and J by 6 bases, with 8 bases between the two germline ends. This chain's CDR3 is CASSSQWDTQYF. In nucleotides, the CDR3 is TGTGCCAGCAGCTCGCAGTGGGATACGCAGTATTTT.

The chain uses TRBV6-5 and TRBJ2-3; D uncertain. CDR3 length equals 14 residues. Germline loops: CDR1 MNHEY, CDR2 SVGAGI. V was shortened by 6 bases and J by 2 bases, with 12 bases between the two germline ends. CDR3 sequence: CASRLGGITDTQYF. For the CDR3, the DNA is TGTGCCAGCAGGTTGGGCGGAATCACAGATACGCAGTATTTT.

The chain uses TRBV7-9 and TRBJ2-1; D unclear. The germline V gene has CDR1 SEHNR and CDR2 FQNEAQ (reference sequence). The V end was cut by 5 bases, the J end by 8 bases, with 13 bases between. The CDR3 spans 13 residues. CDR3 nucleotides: TGTGCCAGCAGCCTGTTTCAGGTGGATGAGCAGTTCTTC. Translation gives CASSLFQVDEQFF.

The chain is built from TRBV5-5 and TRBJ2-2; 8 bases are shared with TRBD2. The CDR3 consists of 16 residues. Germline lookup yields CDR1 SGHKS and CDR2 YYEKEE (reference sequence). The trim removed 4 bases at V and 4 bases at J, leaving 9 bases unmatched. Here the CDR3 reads CASSPLAGSFTGELFF. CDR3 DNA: TGTGCCAGCAGCCCCTTAGCGGGGAGTTTCACCGGGGAGCTGTTTTTT.

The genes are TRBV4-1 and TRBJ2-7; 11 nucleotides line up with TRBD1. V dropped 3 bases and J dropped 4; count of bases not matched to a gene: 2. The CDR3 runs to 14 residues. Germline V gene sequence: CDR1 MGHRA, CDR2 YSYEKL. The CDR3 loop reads CASSHGQGAYEQYF. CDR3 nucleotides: TGCGCCAGCAGCCACGGACAGGGGGCTTACGAGCAGTACTTC.

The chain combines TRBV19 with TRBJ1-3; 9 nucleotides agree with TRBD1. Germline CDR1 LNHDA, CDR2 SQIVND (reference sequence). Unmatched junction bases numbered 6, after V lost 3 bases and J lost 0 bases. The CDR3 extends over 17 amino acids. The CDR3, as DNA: TGTGCCAGTAGTATTGGGACAGGGACGAGCTCTGGAAACACCATATATTTT. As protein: CASSIGTGTSSGNTIYF.

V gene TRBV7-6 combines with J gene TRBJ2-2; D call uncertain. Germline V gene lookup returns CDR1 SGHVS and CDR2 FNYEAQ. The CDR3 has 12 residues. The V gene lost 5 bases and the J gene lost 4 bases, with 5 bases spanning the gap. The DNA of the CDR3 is TGTGCCAGCAGCATACTCACCGGGGAGCTGTTTTTT. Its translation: CASSILTGELFF.

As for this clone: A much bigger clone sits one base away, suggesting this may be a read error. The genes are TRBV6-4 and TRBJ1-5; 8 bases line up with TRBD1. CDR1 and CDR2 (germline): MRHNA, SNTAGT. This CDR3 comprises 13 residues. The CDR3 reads CASSEQGGQSQHF. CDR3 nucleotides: TGTGCCAGCAGTGAACAGGGGGGTCAGTCCCAGCATTTT.

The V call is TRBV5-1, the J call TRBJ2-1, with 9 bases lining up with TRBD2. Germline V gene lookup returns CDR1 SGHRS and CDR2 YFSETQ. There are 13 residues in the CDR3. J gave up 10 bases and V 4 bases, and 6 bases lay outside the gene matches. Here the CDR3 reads CASSLLAGIEQFF. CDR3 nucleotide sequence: TGCGCCAGCAGCCTCCTAGCGGGGATAGAGCAGTTCTTC.

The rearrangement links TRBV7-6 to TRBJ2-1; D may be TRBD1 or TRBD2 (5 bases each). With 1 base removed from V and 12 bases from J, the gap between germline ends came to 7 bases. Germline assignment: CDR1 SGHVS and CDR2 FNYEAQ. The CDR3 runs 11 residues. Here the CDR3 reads CASSLVGVQFF. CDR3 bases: TGTGCCAGCAGCTTAGTGGGGGTGCAGTTCTTC.

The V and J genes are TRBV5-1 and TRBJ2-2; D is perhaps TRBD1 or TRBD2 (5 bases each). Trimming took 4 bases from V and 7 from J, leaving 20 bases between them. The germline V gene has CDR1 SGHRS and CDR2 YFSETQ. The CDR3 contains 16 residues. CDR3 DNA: TGCGCCAGCAGCACGGGACCGCCGGAGATGGGCGGGGAGCTGTTTTTT. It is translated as CASSTGPPEMGGELFF.

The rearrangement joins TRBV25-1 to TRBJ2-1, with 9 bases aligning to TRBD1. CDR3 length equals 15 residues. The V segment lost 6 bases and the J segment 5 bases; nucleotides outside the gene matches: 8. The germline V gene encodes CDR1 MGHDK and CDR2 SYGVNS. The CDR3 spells CASSAKGTGHNEQFF. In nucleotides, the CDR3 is TGTGCCAGCAGCGCTAAAGGGACAGGGCACAATGAGCAGTTCTTC.

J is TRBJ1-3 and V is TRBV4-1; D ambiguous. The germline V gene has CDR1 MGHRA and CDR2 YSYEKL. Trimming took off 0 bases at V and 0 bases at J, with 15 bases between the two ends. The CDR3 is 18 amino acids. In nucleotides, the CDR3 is TGCGCCAGCAGCCAAGATCTTTACAGCCTAAGCTCTGGAAACACCATATATTTT. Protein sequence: CASSQDLYSLSSGNTIYF.

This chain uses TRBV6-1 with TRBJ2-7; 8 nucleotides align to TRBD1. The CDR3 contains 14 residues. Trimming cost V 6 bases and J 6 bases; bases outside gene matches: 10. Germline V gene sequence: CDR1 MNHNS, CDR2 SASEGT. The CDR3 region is CASSLGQGLGEQYF. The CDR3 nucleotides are TGTGCCAGCAGCCTCGGACAGGGATTGGGCGAGCAGTACTTC.

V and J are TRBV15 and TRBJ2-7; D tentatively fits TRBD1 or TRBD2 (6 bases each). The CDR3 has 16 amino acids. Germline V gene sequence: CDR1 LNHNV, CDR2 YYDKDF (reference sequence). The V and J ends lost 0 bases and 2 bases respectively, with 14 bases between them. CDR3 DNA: TGTGCCACCAGCAGAGAGGGGGCGGGAACGACCTACGAGCAGTACTTC. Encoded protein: CATSREGAGTTYEQYF.

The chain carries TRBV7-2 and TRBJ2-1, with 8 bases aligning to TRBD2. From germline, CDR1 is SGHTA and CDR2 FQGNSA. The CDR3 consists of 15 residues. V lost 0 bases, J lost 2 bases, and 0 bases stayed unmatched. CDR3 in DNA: TGTGCCAGCAGCTTAGCTAGCGGGACCTACAATGAGCAGTTCTTC. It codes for CASSLASGTYNEQFF.

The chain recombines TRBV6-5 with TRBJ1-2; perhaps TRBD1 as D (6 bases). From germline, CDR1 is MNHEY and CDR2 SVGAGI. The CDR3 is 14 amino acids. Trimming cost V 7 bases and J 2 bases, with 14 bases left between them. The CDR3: CASKDRFLNYGYTF. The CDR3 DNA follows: TGTGCCAGCAAGGACAGATTCTTGAACTATGGCTACACCTTC.

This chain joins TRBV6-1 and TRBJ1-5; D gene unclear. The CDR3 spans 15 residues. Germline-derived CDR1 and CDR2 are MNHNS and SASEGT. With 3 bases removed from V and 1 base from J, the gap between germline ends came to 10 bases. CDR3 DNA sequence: TGTGCCAGCAGTGATCTCGGGCGAAGCAATCAGCCCCAGCATTTT. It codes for CASSDLGRSNQPQHF.

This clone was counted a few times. DNA of the CDR3: TGTGCCAGCAGTGGAAGGGTCTATCGGGACACCGGGGAGCTGTTTTTT. This gives the protein CASSGRVYRDTGELFF. The chain joins TRBV2 to TRBJ2-2; no definite D call. This CDR3 is 16 amino acids long. V gave up 4 bases and J gave up 3 bases, with 15 bases separating them. CDR1 is SNHLY and CDR2 is FYNNEI in the germline V gene.

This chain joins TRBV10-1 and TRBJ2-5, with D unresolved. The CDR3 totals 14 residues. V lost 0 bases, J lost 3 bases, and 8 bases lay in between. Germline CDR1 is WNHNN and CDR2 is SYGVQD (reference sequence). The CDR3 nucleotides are TGCGCCAGCAGTGAGTCGCCTTGGGAAGAGACCCAGTACTTC. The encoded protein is CASSESPWEETQYF.